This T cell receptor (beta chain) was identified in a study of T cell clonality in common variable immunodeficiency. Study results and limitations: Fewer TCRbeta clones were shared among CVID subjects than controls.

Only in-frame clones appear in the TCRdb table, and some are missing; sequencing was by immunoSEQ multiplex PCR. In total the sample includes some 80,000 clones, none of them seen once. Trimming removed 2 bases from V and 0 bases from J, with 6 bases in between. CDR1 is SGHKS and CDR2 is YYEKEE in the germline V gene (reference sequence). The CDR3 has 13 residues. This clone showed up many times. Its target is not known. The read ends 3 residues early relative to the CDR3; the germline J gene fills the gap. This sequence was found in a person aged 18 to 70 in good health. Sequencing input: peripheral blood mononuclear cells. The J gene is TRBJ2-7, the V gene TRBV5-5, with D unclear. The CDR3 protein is CASSLPSSYEQYF. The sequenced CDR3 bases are TGTGCCAGCAGCTTACCCAGCTCCTACGAG.